This record looks at one T cell receptor beta chain sequence and its context. Its antigen is unknown. Here immunoSEQ multiplex PCR was the method, and the copy in TCRdb shows in-frame clones only, minus some. The profile shows 250,000 to 300,000 clones, roughly 85% of them singletons. Germline-derived CDR1 and CDR2 are SGHVS and FQNEAQ. The CDR3 is made up of 16 amino acids. With V trimmed by 2 bases and J by 4 bases, 9 bases remained unmatched. The data were obtained in a study of cytomegalovirus exposure and HLA in healthy donors. Broader study findings: The authors enumerated 150 to 200 TCR beta chains as linked to cytomegalovirus. In vitro confirmation showed three CMV-associated chains to be CMV antigen specific. Later, an analysis found that TCR clusters from the first cohort tended to co-occur in the 90 to 150 validation repertoires.

This TCR came from a woman between 18 and 29 years old in good health and CMV-seronegative. The sample consisted of PBMCs. The genes are TRBV7-8 and TRBJ1-2; TRBD1 matches 8 bases. The CDR3 bases are TGTGCCAGCAGCTTATTAAGGACAGGGAATTCCTATGGCTACACCTTC. It yields the protein CASSLLRTGNSYGYTF.